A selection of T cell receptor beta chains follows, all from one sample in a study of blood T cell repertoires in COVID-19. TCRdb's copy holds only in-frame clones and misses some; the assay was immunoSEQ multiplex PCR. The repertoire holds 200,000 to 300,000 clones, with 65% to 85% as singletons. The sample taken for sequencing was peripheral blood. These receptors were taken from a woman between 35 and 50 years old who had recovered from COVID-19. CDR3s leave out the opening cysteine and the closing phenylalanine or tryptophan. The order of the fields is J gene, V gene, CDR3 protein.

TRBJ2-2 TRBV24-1 ATSDSTGELF
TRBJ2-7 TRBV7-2 ASSFQPQVSEQY
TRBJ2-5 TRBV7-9 ASSPGQVDYQETQY
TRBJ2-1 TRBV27 ASSGTSVVGEQF
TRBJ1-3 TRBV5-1 ASSLEGGLTGNTIY
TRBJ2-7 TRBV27 ASSFVGQGGEQY
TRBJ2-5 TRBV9 ASSVGPAEETQY
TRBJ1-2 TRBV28 ASSLFLGGNHYGYT
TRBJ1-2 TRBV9 ASSVVQGGYT
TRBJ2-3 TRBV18 ASSSTGGTDTQY
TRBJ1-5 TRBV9 ASSPHKGTAHGTQH
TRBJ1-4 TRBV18 ASSPGGAGEKLF
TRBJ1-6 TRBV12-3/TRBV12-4 ASSSWGGPLH
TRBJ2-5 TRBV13 ASSARDRGLEETQY
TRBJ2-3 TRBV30 AWTSMGGPSDTQY
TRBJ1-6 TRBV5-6 ASSLDQGAYNSPLH
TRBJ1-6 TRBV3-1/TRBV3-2 ASSQGRGYSPLH
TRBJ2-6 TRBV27 ASSKTGSGANVLT
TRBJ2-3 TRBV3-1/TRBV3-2 ASSRTGGGDTQY
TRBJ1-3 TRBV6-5 ASSYNGGGPGNTIY
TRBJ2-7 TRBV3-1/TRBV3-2 ASSPKSGTGVYYEQY
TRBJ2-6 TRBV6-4 ASSKSSGANVLT
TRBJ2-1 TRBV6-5 ASSYSTTSGYEQF
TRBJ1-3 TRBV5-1 ASRGGAAPGNTIY
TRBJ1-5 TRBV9 ASSVTDGQPQH
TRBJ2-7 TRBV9 ASSTESYEQY
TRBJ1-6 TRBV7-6 ASSLRGPRDSPLH
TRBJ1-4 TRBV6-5 ASSLRLGNEKLF
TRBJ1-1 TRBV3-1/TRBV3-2 ASSQDVRAGGTWEAF
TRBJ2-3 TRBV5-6 ASSRRAGGSDTQY
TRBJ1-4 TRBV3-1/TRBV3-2 ASGHLGEKLF
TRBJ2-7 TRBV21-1 APYLGDTYEQY
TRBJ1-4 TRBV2 ASSQLGGGNEKLF
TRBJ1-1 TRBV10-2 ASSRQGMNTEAF
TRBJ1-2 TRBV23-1 ASSHRTRECGYYGYT
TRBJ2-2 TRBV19 ASSWPSGGQVELF
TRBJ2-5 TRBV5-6 ASSLPGREETQY
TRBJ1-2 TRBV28 ATGTGFYGYT
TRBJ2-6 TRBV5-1 ASSLLLRGASGANVLT
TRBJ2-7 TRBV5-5 ASSLDSLY
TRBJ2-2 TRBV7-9 ASSQATSGGYTGELF
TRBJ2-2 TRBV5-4 ASSPEGGTNTGELF
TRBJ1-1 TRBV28 ASSFWVEVNTEAF
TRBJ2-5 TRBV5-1 ASSSVWGREETQY
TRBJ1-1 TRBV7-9 ASSLMTGTEAF
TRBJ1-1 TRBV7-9 ASSLAAQTEAF
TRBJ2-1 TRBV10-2 ASSRSGGNEQF
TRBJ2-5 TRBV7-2 ASSPGNRVRGETQY
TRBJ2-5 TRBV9 ASSADRGRETQY
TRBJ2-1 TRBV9 ASSVQGNNEQF
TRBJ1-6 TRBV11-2 ASGWAYNSPLH
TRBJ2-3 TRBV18 ASSPPAGSSTDTQY
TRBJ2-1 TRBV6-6 ASSFLKRGGRHEQF
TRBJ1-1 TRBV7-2 ASSLERSSEAF
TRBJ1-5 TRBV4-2 ASSQTLRRSDSNQPQH
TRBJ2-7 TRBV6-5 ASRGTGTGVYEQY